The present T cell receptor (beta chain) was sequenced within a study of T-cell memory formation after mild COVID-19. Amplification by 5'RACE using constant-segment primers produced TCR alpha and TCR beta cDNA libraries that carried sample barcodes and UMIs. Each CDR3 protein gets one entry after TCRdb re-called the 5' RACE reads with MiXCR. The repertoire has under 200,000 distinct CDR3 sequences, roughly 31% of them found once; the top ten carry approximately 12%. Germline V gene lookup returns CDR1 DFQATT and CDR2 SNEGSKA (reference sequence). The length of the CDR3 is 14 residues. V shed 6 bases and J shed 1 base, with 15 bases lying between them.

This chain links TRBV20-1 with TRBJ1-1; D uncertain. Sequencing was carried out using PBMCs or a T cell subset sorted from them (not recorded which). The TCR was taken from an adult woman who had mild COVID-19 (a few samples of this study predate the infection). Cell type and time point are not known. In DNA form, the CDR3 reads TGCAGTGCCCCGCATAGGGTGGGGAACACTGAAGCTTTCTTT. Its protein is CSAPHRVGNTEAFF.